The clone carrying this TCR beta chain was detected once. This sample also contains other DNA sequences that code for the same CDR3. The record originates from a study of cytomegalovirus exposure and HLA in healthy donors. At the level of the study: In an early release, HLA-typed donors contributed roughly 85 million unique TCR sequences.

Researchers ran the PCR with 60 Vbeta and 13 Jbeta primers. Repertoires were generated with immunoSEQ multiplex PCR, while TCRdb's copy carries only in-frame clones and drops some. The sample shows about 180,000 clones, 77% of them seen only once. The clonotype originates from a man between 18 and 29 years old in good health and CMV-seronegative. The sequencing input was PBMCs.

CDR3 DNA sequence: TGTGCCATCAGTGGCGGGAGCGGGAGCGGCCAAGAGACCCAGTACTTC. Residues: CAISGGSGSGQETQYF. The chain joins TRBV10-3 to TRBJ2-5, with 8 bases identical to TRBD2. V dropped 4 bases and J dropped 1; count of bases not matched to a gene: 8. In germline, CDR1 is ENHRY, CDR2 SYGVKD. CDR3 size: 16 residues.